These 26 T cell receptor beta chains share one sample of origin, sequenced in a study of tumor-infiltrating lymphocytes in primary liver carcinoma. From roughly 500 ng total RNA, TCR beta cDNA was generated with a primer in the constant region. Construction of TCR beta libraries relied on three successive nested multiplex PCR rounds employing slightly modified ARM-PCR. TRBV1-TRBV30 forward primers paired with a C-beta reverse primer drove the first two PCR rounds, around 10 cycles each. TCRdb analysed the multiplex PCR reads with MiXCR anew, one entry per CDR3 protein. This table has about 37,000 distinct CDR3 sequences, roughly 80% appearing once. It was from roughly 20-30 mg of unsorted bulk tissue that RNA and DNA were co-extracted. Sequenced input: tumor-adjacent normal liver tissue. These receptors were collected from a man aged 40-55 years with primary liver carcinoma and hepatitis B virus infection.

The chain is built from TRBV6-1 and TRBJ2-7; 7 bases are shared with TRBD1. This CDR3 contains 15 residues. CDR1 and CDR2 from the germline V gene are MNHNS and SASEGT. The ends lost 11 bases at V and 0 bases at J; junction bases unmatched: 13. CDR3 protein: CAQGRPRDSSYEQYF. In DNA form, the CDR3 reads TGTGCCCAGGGAAGGCCCCGGGACAGCTCCTACGAGCAGTACTTC.

The CDR3 bases are TGTGCCAGCAGATCCGGGACGGCTGAGTTGGACTACACCTTC. Residues: CASRSGTAELDYTF. This rearrangement joins TRBV6-5 to TRBJ1-2, with D tentatively TRBD1 (5 bases). The CDR3 extends over 14 amino acids. Germline CDR1 is MNHEY and CDR2 is SVGAGI. V lost 6 bases to trimming and J lost 10 bases, with 21 bases between them.

This sequence joins TRBV6-1 and TRBJ2-5, with D perhaps given as TRBD1 or TRBD2 (5 bases each). Gene TRBJ2-3 matches the end of the DNA better, so the J call may be wrong. The CDR3 consists of 12 residues. The germline CDR1 and CDR2 sequences are MNHNS and SASEGT. CDR3 sequence: CASSDGGATQYF. For the CDR3, the DNA is TGTGCCAGCAGTGATGGGGGAGCTACGCAGTATTTT.

To note about this clonotype: Germline is not matched at one junction end, which may reflect a read error. The rearrangement links TRBV5-1 to TRBJ2-2; D uncertain. The CDR3 spans 14 residues. The germline gives CDR1 SGHRS, CDR2 YFSETQ. The CDR3 spells CAGRDTDKAGELFF. For the CDR3, the DNA is TGCGCCGGCAGAGACACCGATAAGGCCGGGGAGCTGTTTTTT.

For this clonotype: One end of the junction is discordant with germline, which a read error may explain. This chain uses TRBV28 with TRBJ1-5, with D uncertain. The CDR3 is 11 residues long. From germline, CDR1 is MDHEN and CDR2 SYDVKM. The CDR3: CARSQVQPQHF. The CDR3 DNA reads TGCGCCAGAAGCCAAGTGCAGCCCCAGCATTTT.

Worth noting for this clonotype: Germline and junction disagree at one end, which may indicate a read error. The CDR3 sequence is CGSSLAGGSYNEQSF. The CDR3 nucleotides read TGTGGCAGTAGTTTAGCGGGCGGGAGCTACAATGAGCAGTCCTTC. The chain combines TRBV12-3 or TRBV12-4 with TRBJ2-1, with 7 bases identical to TRBD2. CDR3 length: 15 amino acids.

The J gene is TRBJ1-1, the V gene TRBV29-1; D remains ambiguous. CDR1 and CDR2 from the germline V gene are SQVTM and ANQGSEA. This CDR3 region has 15 residues. The V and J ends lost 6 bases and 0 bases respectively, with 17 bases between them. CDR3 DNA sequence: TGCAGCGTCGGTGGAGGATGGAGTATGAACACTGAAGCTTTCTTT. Its protein is CSVGGGWSMNTEAFF.

CDR3 protein: CASRPQGGYFHEQYF. The CDR3 nucleotides read TGTGCCAGCAGGCCGCAGGGGGGGTATTTTCACGAGCAGTACTTC. The chain couples TRBV6-5 to TRBJ2-7, with D possibly being TRBD1 or TRBD2 (7 bases each). CDR1 and CDR2 from the germline V gene are MNHEY and SVGAGI. This CDR3 has 15 amino acids. V gave up 6 bases and J gave up 5 bases, with 20 bases separating them.

At least ten counts were recorded for this clonotype. This rearrangement joins TRBV5-1 to TRBJ1-5; D is possibly TRBD1 (5 bases). CDR1 is SGHRS, CDR2 YFSETQ, per germline. The CDR3 loop spans 14 amino acids. Trimming pared 4 bases from V and 2 bases from J, leaving 10 bases between. Here the CDR3 DNA reads TGCGCCAGCAGCGAGGGAGGGGGCAATCAGCCCCAGCATTTT. Its translation is CASSEGGGNQPQHF.

By frequency in the sample, this clonotype is medium-sized. V is TRBV11-2 and J is TRBJ2-1; 11 positions agree with TRBD2. V was pared by 4 bases and J by 6 bases, with 8 bases of the junction left unmatched. Germline V gene lookup returns CDR1 SGHAT and CDR2 FQNNGV. The length of the CDR3 is 16 residues. CDR3 residues: CASSYPGTSGSNEQFF. CDR3 coding DNA: TGTGCCAGCAGCTACCCCGGGACTAGCGGTAGCAATGAGCAGTTCTTC.

Comment on this clonotype: Sequence at one end of the junction differs from germline and may be a read error. The J gene is TRBJ2-3, the V gene TRBV5-1; D gene unclear. The length of the CDR3 is 14 residues. The germline gives CDR1 SGHRS, CDR2 YFSETQ. This chain's CDR3 is CTSSLEPSGDTQYF. DNA of the CDR3: TGCACCAGCAGCTTGGAACCTAGTGGGGATACGCAGTATTTT.

About this clonotype itself: Sequence at one end of the junction differs from germline and may be a read error. The chain carries TRBV6-1 and TRBJ2-3; D uncertain. Germline V CDR1 and CDR2: MNHNS, SASEGT. The CDR3 has 12 amino acids. The CDR3 coding sequence is TGTGCCATCAAGCCCAACACAGATACGCAATATTTT. As protein: CAIKPNTDTQYF.

The chain is built from TRBV6-2 or TRBV6-3 and TRBJ2-1; the D is unclear. The germline V gene has CDR1 MNHEY and CDR2 SVGEGT. This CDR3 is built from 16 residues. V lost 0 bases to trimming and J lost 5 bases, with 14 bases between them. As DNA, the CDR3 is TGTGCCAGCAGTTACTCGATAGACAAGGATGACAATGAGCAGTTCTTC. This sequence encodes CASSYSIDKDDNEQFF.

On this clonotype: The CDR3 does not end in the conserved phenylalanine or tryptophan, so this is likely a read error. V usage is TRBV6-4 and J usage is TRBJ2-1; possibly TRBD1 or TRBD2 for D (6 bases each). Trimming took 2 bases from V and 9 from J, leaving 14 bases between them. The CDR3 sequence is 14 residues long. Germline assignment: CDR1 MRHNA and CDR2 SNTAGT. The CDR3 coding sequence is TGTGCCAGCAGTGACAGGGGAGGAGGGGGTGAGCAGTTCATC. Its translation is CASSDRGGGGEQFI.

This clonotype was observed a handful of times. A read error may be the cause here, since a much bigger clone is one base away. This sequence joins TRBV30 and TRBJ2-7; D is undetermined. The CDR3 contains 12 residues. The V gene's germline CDR1 is GTSNPN and CDR2 SVGIG (reference sequence). V lost 2 bases, J lost 7 bases, and 12 bases lay in between. The CDR3 loop is CAWSTPLKEQYF. CDR3 sequence (DNA): TGTGCCTGGAGTACCCCCCTCAAGGAGCAGTACTTC.

Notes on this clonotype: Sequence at one end of the junction differs from germline and may be a read error. The genes are TRBV7-9 and TRBJ2-1; D remains unclear. The CDR3 length is 13 residues. CDR1 is SEHNR, CDR2 FQNEAQ, per germline (reference sequence). CDR3 sequence: CTSSQSLVNDQFF. Here the CDR3 DNA reads TGTACCAGCAGCCAATCTCTGGTGAATGACCAGTTCTTC.

Only a few counts were recorded for this clonotype. This sequence may be a read error, since a much larger clone differs from it by one base. The chain employs TRBV5-1 and TRBJ2-5; the D is unclear. Germline V gives CDR1 SGHRS, CDR2 YFSETQ. CDR3 length: 14 amino acids. CDR3 in DNA: TGCGCCTGCAGCTTGGAACTAAATGAAGAGACCCAGTACTTC. This codes for CACSLELNEETQYF.

This clonotype was seen only a few times. The conserved phenylalanine or tryptophan is not found at the CDR3 terminus, so this likely reflects a read error. This chain joins TRBV29-1 and TRBJ2-1; 10 bases line up with TRBD2. The CDR3 contains 13 residues. CDR1 is SQVTM and CDR2 is ANQGSEA in the germline V gene. The CDR3 nucleotides read TGCAGCCTTGAGGCTAGCGGGAGAAGTGAGCAGTTCTTA. Its protein product is CSLEASGRSEQFL.

Points on this clonotype: A junction boundary mismatches the germline segment, possibly from a read error. This rearrangement joins TRBV28 to TRBJ2-7, with 9 nucleotides matching TRBD1. Germline lookup yields CDR1 MDHEN and CDR2 SYDVKM. The CDR3 runs 14 residues. The CDR3 sequence: CANRWDRASYDQYF. As DNA, the CDR3 is TGTGCCAACAGATGGGACAGGGCCTCCTACGACCAGTACTTC.

The chain employs TRBV11-3 and TRBJ1-5; perhaps TRBD1 as D (5 bases). V lost 9 bases and J 0 bases, leaving 12 bases between the germline ends. This CDR3 contains 14 residues. CDR1 is SGHNT, CDR2 YENEEA, per germline. The CDR3 loop is CARSDSYSNQPQHF. DNA for the CDR3: TGTGCCAGGAGTGACAGCTATAGCAATCAGCCCCAGCATTTT.

As concerns this clonotype: One end of the junction does not line up with germline, which may come from a read error. The chain has TRBV6-1 and TRBJ1-5, with 7 positions matching TRBD1. This CDR3 spans 14 amino acids. Germline loops: CDR1 MNHNS, CDR2 SASEGT. Written as DNA, the CDR3 is TGTGCAAGCAGCCCCTCACAGGGGAGGCAGCCCCAGCATTTT. This sequence encodes CASSPSQGRQPQHF.

This sequence joins TRBV11-2 and TRBJ2-1; no definite D call. The ends were cut back, 0 bases at V and 2 bases at J, with 14 bases in the middle. The CDR3 consists of 17 residues. The germline V gene has CDR1 SGHAT and CDR2 FQNNGV. DNA for the CDR3: TGTGCCAGCAGCTTAGAGTACAGTGGGTGGGCCTACAATGAGCAGTTCTTC. This translates into CASSLEYSGWAYNEQFF.

About this clonotype itself: The junction shows a germline mismatch at one end, possibly a read error. The chain has TRBV28 and TRBJ2-2; tentative D call: TRBD1 (5 bases). CDR1 and CDR2 (germline): MDHEN, SYDVKM. This CDR3 comprises 13 residues. CDR3 sequence: CASSSSSTRELFF. CDR3 DNA: TGTGCCAGCAGTTCCTCGTCCACCAGGGAACTGTTTTTT.

For this clonotype: At one boundary the junction diverges from the germline segment, which might be a read error. V and J are TRBV6-1 and TRBJ1-6, with unresolved D. CDR3 size: 17 residues. Germline CDR1 MNHNS, CDR2 SASEGT. This chain's CDR3 is CASTLEDPCSYNSHLHF. As DNA, the CDR3 is TGTGCCAGCACCCTCGAGGACCCGTGCTCCTATAATTCACACCTCCACTTT.

As regards this clonotype: This is likely a read error, given that the CDR3 carries no conserved phenylalanine or tryptophan at its end. V is TRBV12-5 and J is TRBJ2-7; D possibly corresponds to TRBD2 (6 bases). This CDR3 comprises 13 residues. The germline V gene has CDR1 LGHNT and CDR2 FRNRAP. The CDR3 DNA reads TGTGTCAGTGAGGGGACTGGTTCCTACGAGCAGTACTTA. Its translation is CVSEGTGSYEQYL.

On this clonotype: Compared with germline, one end of the junction differs, possibly owing to a read error. The CDR3 DNA reads as TGTGCCAGCAACCAAGTCGGGGGCGGGAACGAGCAGTACTTC. Protein: CASNQVGGGNEQYF. The chain uses TRBV4-2 and TRBJ2-7; possibly TRBD1 or TRBD2 for D (6 bases each). Looked up from germline, CDR1 is LGHNA and CDR2 is YNFKEQ. This CDR3 has 14 residues.